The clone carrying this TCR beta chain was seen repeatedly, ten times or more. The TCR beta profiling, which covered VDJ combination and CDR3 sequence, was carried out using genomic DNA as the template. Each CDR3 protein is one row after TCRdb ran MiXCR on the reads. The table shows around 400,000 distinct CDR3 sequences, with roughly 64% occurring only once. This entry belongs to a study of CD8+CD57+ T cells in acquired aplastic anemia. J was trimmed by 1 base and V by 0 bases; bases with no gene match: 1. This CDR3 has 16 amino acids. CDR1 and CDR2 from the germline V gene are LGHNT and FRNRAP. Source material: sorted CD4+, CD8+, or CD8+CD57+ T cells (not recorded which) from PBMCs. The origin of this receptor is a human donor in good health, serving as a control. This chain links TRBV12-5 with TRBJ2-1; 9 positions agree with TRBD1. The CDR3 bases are TGTGCTAGTGGTTTGGTGACAGGGGGTTCCTACAATGAGCAGTTCTTC. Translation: CASGLVTGGSYNEQFF.